This entry lists 15 T cell receptor beta chains sequenced from one sample in a study of molecular identifiers for immune sequencing clone quantification. From the PCR reads, TCRdb called clonotypes with MiXCR, one entry per CDR3 protein. The table includes 460,000 or so distinct CDR3 sequences, roughly 23% detected once. The sample comprised naive CD8+ T cells from blood, with Jurkat cell RNA spiked in. Subset specified: FACS-sorted CD8+CD4-CCR7+CD45RA+ naive T cells. The receptors stem from a human donor in good health. Some libraries in this study had Jurkat cell RNA spiked in.

Details on this clonotype: At one end, the junction sequence differs from germline, possibly due to a read error. This sequence joins TRBV12-3 or TRBV12-4 and TRBJ1-1; D gene uncertain. The CDR3 covers 12 residues. The CDR3 is CAGSLIGTEAFF. The CDR3, as DNA: TGTGCCGGCAGTTTGATAGGCACTGAAGCTTTCTTT.

A note on this clonotype: Its ends do not fully match the called genes, so a read error is possible. The V call is TRBV2, the J call TRBJ1-6, with D possibly matching TRBD1 (6 bases). The length of the CDR3 is 14 residues. Germline-derived CDR1 and CDR2 are SNHLY and FYNNEI. CDR3 coding DNA: TGTGCCAGCAGGGAAAGGGGGTATAATTCACTCCTCCACTTT. Translated, it gives CASRERGYNSLLHF.

The sample holds many counts of this clonotype. V gene TRBV6-2 or TRBV6-3 combines with J gene TRBJ2-1; maybe TRBD1 (6 bases). The V and J ends lost 5 bases and 10 bases respectively, with 9 bases between them. This CDR3 comprises 11 residues. Germline V lookup: CDR1 MNHEY, CDR2 SVGEGT. This CDR3 is CASSQQGEQFF. The CDR3 DNA reads TGTGCCAGCAGTCAACAGGGAGAGCAGTTCTTC.

This clonotype was seen at least ten times. The chain has TRBV19 and TRBJ2-7; a weak D match, TRBD2 (5 bases). Germline-derived CDR1 and CDR2 are LNHDA and SQIVND (reference sequence). V lost 8 bases and J 0 bases, leaving 11 bases between the germline ends. CDR3 length: 13 residues. The CDR3 bases are TGTGCCAGTGCCCCGGGGAGCTCCTACGAGCAGTACTTC. Amino acid sequence: CASAPGSSYEQYF.

This clonotype was counted a few times. This chain uses TRBV7-2 with TRBJ1-5, with a possible D match to TRBD1 (5 bases). The V end was cut by 5 bases, the J end by 0 bases, with 14 bases between. This CDR3 is built from 16 residues. In germline, CDR1 is SGHTA, CDR2 FQGNSA. The DNA for the CDR3 is TGTGCCAGCAGCCCCGACAGAAGAGATAGCAATCAGCCCCAGCATTTT. The encoded protein is CASSPDRRDSNQPQHF.

This clonotype was detected only a few times. The rearrangement uses TRBV27 and TRBJ2-2; TRBD1 agrees at 12 bases. V lost 10 bases, J lost 7 bases, and 10 bases stayed unmatched. Germline loops: CDR1 MNHEY, CDR2 SMNVEV (reference sequence). CDR3 length: 15 amino acids. For the CDR3, the DNA is TGTGCCACACAGGGACAGGGGGCGCGGAACGGGGAGCTGTTTTTT. The encoded protein is CATQGQGARNGELFF.

As for this clonotype: A much bigger clone sits one base away, suggesting this may be a read error. The J gene is TRBJ2-1, the V gene TRBV29-1, with 11 bases identical to TRBD2. With 5 bases clipped from V and 4 bases from J, the junction kept 4 bases outside the gene matches. The length of the CDR3 is 14 residues. The germline V gene encodes CDR1 SQVTM and CDR2 ANQGSEA. CDR3: CSVWGTSGYNEQFF. The DNA for the CDR3 is TGCAGCGTTTGGGGGACTAGCGGTTACAATGAGCAGTTCTTC.

Ten or more counts support this clonotype. The CDR3 nucleotides read TGCGCCAGCAGCCAGGCTCGGGAGTACGAGCAGTACTTC. Amino acids: CASSQAREYEQYF. V is TRBV4-3 and J is TRBJ2-7, with a possible D match to TRBD2 (6 bases). The V gene lost 3 bases and the J gene lost 4 bases, with 10 bases spanning the gap. CDR1 is LGHNA and CDR2 is YSLEER in the germline V gene. This CDR3 contains 13 residues.

This clonotype was counted between two and nine times. This rearrangement joins TRBV5-1 to TRBJ2-5, with 12 bases that match TRBD2. J lost 5 bases, V lost 1 base, and 9 bases had no gene match. Per germline, CDR1 SGHRS and CDR2 YFSETQ. This CDR3 spans 17 amino acids. As DNA, the CDR3 is TGCGCCAGCAGCTTGAGTCTAGCGGGAGGGCCAGGGGAGACCCAGTACTTC. Translation: CASSLSLAGGPGETQYF.

In its sample, this clonotype was seen a few times. The CDR3 loop is CASSSRPSNQPQHF. For the CDR3, the DNA is TGTGCCAGCAGTTCTCGGCCTAGCAATCAGCCCCAGCATTTT. The V and J genes are TRBV28 and TRBJ1-5; D call uncertain. Germline CDR1 is MDHEN and CDR2 is SYDVKM. The V and J ends lost 4 bases and 0 bases respectively, with 7 bases between them. The CDR3 sequence is 14 residues long.

In this sample, this clonotype turned up many times. The CDR3 sequence: CASSEGPGWSQYF. CDR3 coding DNA: TGTGCCAGCAGTGAGGGCCCTGGGTGGTCCCAGTACTTC. The genes are TRBV2 and TRBJ2-5, with unresolved D. Per the germline V gene, CDR1 is SNHLY and CDR2 is FYNNEI. The CDR3 spans 13 residues. V lost 3 bases and J lost 9, with 14 bases in between. The full variable domain, with the rest looked up from reference TRBV2 and TRBJ2-5, is EPEVTQTPSHQVTQMGQEVILRCVPISNHLYFYWYRQILGQKVEFLVSFYNNEISEKSEIFDDQFSVERPDGSNFTLKIRSTKLEDSAMYFCASSEGPGWSQYFGPGTRLLVL.

This sequence joins TRBV11-2 and TRBJ2-5; no clear D gene. CDR1 is SGHAT and CDR2 is FQNNGV in the germline V gene. V was shortened by 5 bases and J by 7 bases, with 8 bases between the two germline ends. This CDR3 has 11 residues. The CDR3 DNA reads as TGTGCCAGCAGCCCCCCCGGGACCCAGTACTTC. This encodes CASSPPGTQYF.

The chain recombines TRBV21-1 with TRBJ2-5; the table's TRBD1 call for D was not verified on the DNA. TRBV21-1 is a recognized pseudogene. CDR3 length: 15 residues. The CDR3 protein is CASGTRDRGKETQYF. DNA for the CDR3: TGTGCCAGCGGGACGCGGGACAGGGGGAAAGAGACCCAGTACTTC.

The table lists this clonotype with a few counts. The V call is TRBV27, the J call TRBJ2-3; 9 nucleotides line up with TRBD2. There are 16 residues in the CDR3. Per germline, CDR1 MNHEY and CDR2 SMNVEV (reference sequence). V trimming: 4 bases; J trimming: 0 bases; junction bases outside the gene matches: 5. The CDR3 reads CASSSRLAVSTDTQYF. The CDR3 nucleotides are TGTGCCAGCAGTTCCCGACTAGCGGTGAGCACAGATACGCAGTATTTT.

This clonotype has at least ten counts. V and J are TRBV5-1 and TRBJ2-7, with 7 bases matching TRBD1. Per germline, CDR1 SGHRS and CDR2 YFSETQ. V was clipped by 4 bases and J by 4 bases; unmatched bases: 11. The CDR3 totals 15 residues. CDR3 amino acids: CASSGGQSPTYEQYF. The CDR3 DNA reads as TGCGCCAGCAGCGGGGGACAGTCTCCCACTTACGAGCAGTACTTC.